A selection of T cell receptor beta chains follows, all from one sample in a study of regulatory and conventional T cells in RAG deficiency. Generated by immunoSEQ multiplex PCR, the TCRdb table keeps only in-frame clones and is missing some. The sample carries 25,000 to 30,000 clones, roughly 95% recorded once. This same sample was also part of a study on regulatory T cells.

The sample consisted of CD25- CD4+ T cells sorted from blood. All receptors come from a human donor in good health. CDR3s include the opening cysteine and the closing phenylalanine or tryptophan. D genes are given only for firm matches. The size of a clone is reported for some rows only, either as once, few or many, or as a class for expanded clones.

CDR3 protein	CDR3 DNA	D gene	V gene	clone size	CDR3 length	J gene
CATSRLTVTGNTIYF	TGTGCCACCAGCAGATTGACAGTAACTGGAAACACCATATATTTT	.	TRBV15	.	15	TRBJ1-3
CASSLGKIERGGGGTQYF	TGCGCCAGCAGCTTGGGGAAGATTGAGCGGGGGGGCGGCGGTACGCAGTATTTT	TRBD2	TRBV5-1	.	18	TRBJ2-3
CASSPGPPGRLFF	TGTGCCAGCAGTCCGGGCCCTCCCGGGAGGCTGTTTTTT	.	TRBV2	.	13	TRBJ2-2
CASTISPTGGGQPQHF	TGTGCCAGTACCATTTCCCCCACAGGGGGCGGTCAGCCCCAGCATTTT	TRBD1	TRBV19	.	16	TRBJ1-5
CATSRDLLGRGEAFF	TGTGCCACCAGCAGAGATCTATTAGGGAGGGGTGAAGCTTTCTTT	.	TRBV15	.	15	TRBJ1-1
CASSPRVNEKLFF	TGTGCCAGCTCACCACGAGTGAATGAAAAACTGTTTTTT	.	TRBV18	.	13	TRBJ1-4
CASRRESYNEQFF	TGTGCCAGCAGGCGGGAGTCCTACAATGAGCAGTTCTTC	TRBD2	TRBV6-5	.	13	TRBJ2-1
CASSIPDFQPQHF	TGTGCCAGTAGTATCCCAGATTTTCAGCCCCAGCATTTT	.	TRBV19	.	13	TRBJ1-5
CASSLDRESYEQYF	TGTGCCAGCAGCTTGGACAGGGAGTCCTACGAGCAGTACTTC	.	TRBV5-4	.	14	TRBJ2-7
CASSLVQMNEKLFF	TGTGCCAGCAGCTTAGTCCAAATGAATGAAAAACTGTTTTTT	.	TRBV11-2	.	14	TRBJ1-4
CASSTPYNTEAFF	TGTGCCAGTAGTACTCCCTATAACACTGAAGCTTTCTTT	.	TRBV19	.	13	TRBJ1-1
CASSSQRGETQYF	TGTGCCAGTAGTAGCCAGCGGGGGGAGACCCAGTACTTC	TRBD2	TRBV19	.	13	TRBJ2-5
CASSQDPRGGTDTQYF	TGTGCCAGCAGCCAAGATCCGCGGGGGGGGACAGATACGCAGTATTTT	TRBD2	TRBV4-2	.	16	TRBJ2-3
CASRRESPTEAFF	TGTGCCAGCAGGCGAGAAAGCCCCACTGAAGCTTTCTTT	.	TRBV6-1	once	13	TRBJ1-1
CASSSGRTGHSYEQYF	TGTGCCAGCAGTTCCGGGCGGACAGGACATTCCTACGAGCAGTACTTC	TRBD1	TRBV6-6	.	16	TRBJ2-7
CSVENKGLTSMNTEAFF	TGCAGCGTTGAGAACAAGGGACTAACTTCCATGAACACTGAAGCTTTCTTT	.	TRBV29-1	.	17	TRBJ1-1
CASSVEGLAGGRDTGELFF	TGTGCCAGCAGCGTAGAGGGACTAGCGGGGGGGCGGGACACCGGGGAGCTGTTTTTT	TRBD2	TRBV9	.	19	TRBJ2-2
CASSLGLVGETQYF	TGTGCCAGCAGCTTAGGTCTAGTTGGAGAGACCCAGTACTTC	.	TRBV7-2	.	14	TRBJ2-5
CASSRDRGIETQYF	TGTGCCAGCAGTAGGGACAGGGGAATCGAGACCCAGTACTTC	TRBD1	TRBV2	.	14	TRBJ2-5
CASSSNGQGGDYEQYF	TGTGCCAGCTCATCAAACGGACAGGGCGGCGACTACGAGCAGTACTTC	TRBD1	TRBV18	.	16	TRBJ2-7
CASRRQGVNTEAFF	TGTGCCAGCAGACGACAGGGGGTGAACACTGAAGCTTTCTTT	TRBD1	TRBV2	.	14	TRBJ1-1
CASSFLSRGNTEAFF	TGTGCCAGCAGCTTTTTAAGTAGGGGGAACACTGAAGCTTTCTTT	.	TRBV7-2	.	15	TRBJ1-1
CASSQGGNSYEQYF	TGCGCCAGCAGCCAAGGAGGGAACTCCTACGAGCAGTACTTC	.	TRBV4-1	.	14	TRBJ2-7
CASSPGTVYGYTF	TGTGCCAGCTCACCCGGGACAGTCTATGGCTACACCTTC	TRBD1	TRBV18	once	13	TRBJ1-2
CSVQTGTFYGYTF	TGCAGCGTCCAGACAGGGACCTTTTATGGCTACACCTTC	TRBD1	TRBV29-1	.	13	TRBJ1-2
CAWSVDRSGGGNTEAFF	TGTGCCTGGAGTGTAGACCGGTCAGGGGGCGGGAACACTGAAGCTTTCTTT	TRBD1	TRBV30	.	17	TRBJ1-1
CASSQEGGKAYGYTF	TGCGCCAGCAGCCAAGAGGGGGGGAAGGCCTATGGCTACACCTTC	.	TRBV4-1	.	15	TRBJ1-2
CASSQGGGRETQYF	TGTGCCAGCAGCCAAGGGGGAGGTCGAGAGACCCAGTACTTC	.	TRBV14	.	14	TRBJ2-5
CASSYSRLKETQYF	TGTGCCAGCAGTTACTCGAGACTAAAGGAGACCCAGTACTTC	.	TRBV6-5	.	14	TRBJ2-5